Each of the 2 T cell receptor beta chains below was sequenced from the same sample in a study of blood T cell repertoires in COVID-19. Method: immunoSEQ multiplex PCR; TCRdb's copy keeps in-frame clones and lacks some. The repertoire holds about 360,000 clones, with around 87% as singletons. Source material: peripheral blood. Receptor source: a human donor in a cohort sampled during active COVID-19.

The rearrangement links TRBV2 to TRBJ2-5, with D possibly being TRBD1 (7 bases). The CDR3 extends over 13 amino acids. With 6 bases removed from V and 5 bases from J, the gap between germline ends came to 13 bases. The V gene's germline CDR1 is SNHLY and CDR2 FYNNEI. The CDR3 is CASRAGTVETQYF. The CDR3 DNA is TGTGCCAGCAGGGCGGGGACAGTCGAGACCCAGTACTTC.

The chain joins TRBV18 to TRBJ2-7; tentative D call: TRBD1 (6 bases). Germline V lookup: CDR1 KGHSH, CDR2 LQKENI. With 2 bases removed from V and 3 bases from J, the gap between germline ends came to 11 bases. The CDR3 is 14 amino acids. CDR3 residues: CASSPGTSIYEQYF. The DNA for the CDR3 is TGTGCCAGCTCACCAGGGACATCCATCTACGAGCAGTACTTC.